A selection of T cell receptor beta chains follows, all from one sample in a study of metastatic and nonmetastatic thyroid tumors. TCRdb redid the clone calls on the PCR reads using MiXCR. The repertoire holds fewer than 35,000 clones, with 14% to 15% as singletons. The sequencing sample was made of blood. These receptors originate from a male donor with papillary thyroid cancer or a benign thyroid nodule (not recorded which). Some clones in this sample may be carry-over from other donors' samples. CDR3s include the opening cysteine and the closing phenylalanine or tryptophan. The order of the fields is clone size, J gene, D gene, V gene, CDR3 protein, CDR3 DNA. A D gene is named only where the DNA matches it firmly. Some rows mark clone size as missing; the rest say once, few, many or name a class of expanded clone.

clone_size: .; j_call: TRBJ1-1; d_call: .; v_call: TRBV5-1; cdr3_aa: CASILSAGVTEAFF; cdr3_nt: TGCGCCAGCATCTTGTCCGCGGGAGTGACTGAAGCTTTCTTT
clone_size: .; j_call: TRBJ1-5; d_call: .; v_call: TRBV11-3; cdr3_aa: CASSLDQGSRDTQHF; cdr3_nt: TGTGCCAGCAGCTTAGATCAGGGTTCTAGAGATACGCAGCATTTT
clone_size: .; j_call: TRBJ1-6; d_call: .; v_call: TRBV2; cdr3_aa: CASIEDYNSPLHF; cdr3_nt: TGTGCCAGCATTGAAGATTATAATTCACCCCTCCACTTT
clone_size: many; j_call: TRBJ2-7; d_call: .; v_call: TRBV6-1; cdr3_aa: CASSKERSSYEQYF; cdr3_nt: TGTGCCAGCAGTAAAGAACGGAGCTCCTACGAGCAGTACTTC
clone_size: .; j_call: TRBJ1-2; d_call: TRBD1; v_call: TRBV6-1; cdr3_aa: CASSGQGGGRGYTF; cdr3_nt: TGTGCCAGCAGTGGACAGGGTGGAGGGCGTGGCTACACCTTC
clone_size: many; j_call: TRBJ2-7; d_call: TRBD1; v_call: TRBV4-2; cdr3_aa: CASSKTLLGTGVPYEQYF; cdr3_nt: TGTGCCAGCAGCAAGACCCTTCTTGGGACAGGGGTCCCCTACGAGCAGTACTTC
clone_size: many; j_call: TRBJ2-5; d_call: .; v_call: TRBV19; cdr3_aa: CASSIAGGETQYF; cdr3_nt: TGTGCCAGTAGTATAGCAGGGGGGGAGACCCAGTACTTC
clone_size: few; j_call: TRBJ1-2; d_call: .; v_call: TRBV20-1; cdr3_aa: CSARDSFFRLVGGGDLYGYTF; cdr3_nt: TGCAGTGCTAGAGATTCGTTTTTTCGGCTGGTGGGCGGGGGAGATCTCTATGGCTACACCTTC
clone_size: many; j_call: TRBJ2-7; d_call: .; v_call: TRBV4-1; cdr3_aa: CASSQDENRVSYEQYF; cdr3_nt: TGCGCCAGCAGCCAAGATGAGAACAGGGTCTCCTACGAGCAGTACTTC
clone_size: .; j_call: TRBJ1-6; d_call: TRBD1; v_call: TRBV2; cdr3_aa: CASKRDRGNSPLHF; cdr3_nt: TGTGCCAGCAAAAGGGACAGGGGGAATTCACCCCTCCACTTT
clone_size: .; j_call: TRBJ1-3; d_call: TRBD1; v_call: TRBV18; cdr3_aa: CASSRGTGSGNTIYF; cdr3_nt: TGTGCTAGCTCCCGCGGGACAGGCTCTGGAAACACCATATATTTT
clone_size: many; j_call: TRBJ2-1; d_call: .; v_call: TRBV5-1; cdr3_aa: CASSSDRIGREFF; cdr3_nt: TGCGCCAGCAGCTCCGACAGGATAGGCAGGGAGTTCTTC
clone_size: many; j_call: TRBJ1-4; d_call: .; v_call: TRBV30; cdr3_aa: CAWSLRGNEKLFF; cdr3_nt: TGTGCCTGGTCCCTAAGAGGGAACGAAAAACTGTTTTTT
clone_size: many; j_call: TRBJ2-3; d_call: TRBD2; v_call: TRBV9; cdr3_aa: CASSKRLALSTDTQYF; cdr3_nt: TGTGCCAGCAGCAAACGACTAGCCCTGAGCACAGATACGCAGTATTTT
clone_size: many; j_call: TRBJ1-2; d_call: .; v_call: TRBV28; cdr3_aa: CASYEVSYGYTF; cdr3_nt: TGTGCCAGCTATGAGGTCTCCTATGGCTACACCTTC
clone_size: .; j_call: TRBJ2-7; d_call: .; v_call: TRBV6-2/TRBV6-3; cdr3_aa: CASSYSVLSRAEQYF; cdr3_nt: TGTGCCAGCAGTTACTCGGTATTGTCCCGTGCCGAGCAGTACTTC
clone_size: many; j_call: TRBJ2-7; d_call: .; v_call: TRBV7-8; cdr3_aa: CASSWTPAGEQYF; cdr3_nt: TGTGCCAGCAGCTGGACCCCGGCGGGCGAGCAGTACTTC
clone_size: .; j_call: TRBJ2-6; d_call: .; v_call: TRBV12-3/TRBV12-4; cdr3_aa: CASIRGRALSAANVLTF; cdr3_nt: TGTGCCAGCATCCGCGGACGGGCCCTCTCTGCGGCCAACGTCCTGACTTTC
clone_size: many; j_call: TRBJ2-5; d_call: .; v_call: TRBV20-1; cdr3_aa: CSAQNWQGEGLTQYF; cdr3_nt: TGCAGTGCTCAGAACTGGCAAGGGGAAGGTTTAACGCAGTACTTC
clone_size: many; j_call: TRBJ2-6; d_call: TRBD2; v_call: TRBV4-2; cdr3_aa: CASSQELAGVFSGANVLTF; cdr3_nt: TGTGCCAGCAGCCAAGAACTAGCGGGAGTTTTCTCTGGGGCCAACGTCCTGACTTTC
clone_size: many; j_call: TRBJ2-3; d_call: .; v_call: TRBV11-1; cdr3_aa: CASSPGGDGDTQYF; cdr3_nt: TGTGCCAGCAGCCCCGGTGGGGATGGAGATACGCAGTATTTT
clone_size: many; j_call: TRBJ2-3; d_call: .; v_call: TRBV10-3; cdr3_aa: CAISVSGTDTQYF; cdr3_nt: TGTGCCATCAGTGTGTCCGGCACAGATACGCAGTATTTT
clone_size: many; j_call: TRBJ2-1; d_call: TRBD2; v_call: TRBV11-3; cdr3_aa: CASSNLAGGQNEQFF; cdr3_nt: TGTGCCAGCAGCAACCTAGCGGGAGGGCAGAATGAGCAGTTCTTC
clone_size: many; j_call: TRBJ2-6; d_call: TRBD1; v_call: TRBV19; cdr3_aa: CASSRQGARSGANVLTF; cdr3_nt: TGTGCCAGTAGTCGACAGGGGGCGAGGTCTGGGGCCAACGTCCTGACTTTC
clone_size: many; j_call: TRBJ2-1; d_call: .; v_call: TRBV24-1; cdr3_aa: CATSDSRGAYNEQFF; cdr3_nt: TGTGCCACCAGTGATTCCAGGGGCGCCTACAATGAGCAGTTCTTC
clone_size: many; j_call: TRBJ2-5; d_call: TRBD1; v_call: TRBV7-9; cdr3_aa: CASSRQGSHSETQYF; cdr3_nt: TGTGCCAGCAGCCGACAGGGGTCTCACTCGGAGACCCAGTACTTC
clone_size: few; j_call: TRBJ2-7; d_call: TRBD2; v_call: TRBV6-4; cdr3_aa: CASGTSGRYEQYF; cdr3_nt: TGTGCCAGCGGGACTAGCGGGAGGTACGAGCAGTACTTC
clone_size: many; j_call: TRBJ1-4; d_call: .; v_call: TRBV11-3; cdr3_aa: CASSQGQTNEKLFF; cdr3_nt: TGTGCCAGCAGCCAGGGGCAAACTAATGAAAAACTGTTTTTT
clone_size: many; j_call: TRBJ2-3; d_call: .; v_call: TRBV20-1; cdr3_aa: CSARDQRGPDTQYF; cdr3_nt: TGCAGTGCTAGAGATCAGCGAGGCCCAGATACGCAGTATTTT
clone_size: many; j_call: TRBJ2-7; d_call: .; v_call: TRBV30; cdr3_aa: CAWSVTGEQYF; cdr3_nt: TGTGCCTGGAGTGTAACAGGCGAGCAGTACTTC
clone_size: many; j_call: TRBJ2-5; d_call: .; v_call: TRBV15; cdr3_aa: CATSRDEGQETQYF; cdr3_nt: TGTGCCACCAGCAGAGATGAGGGCCAAGAGACCCAGTACTTC
clone_size: many; j_call: TRBJ2-7; d_call: .; v_call: TRBV20-1; cdr3_aa: CSARDLKFTFQGQRYEQYF; cdr3_nt: TGCAGTGCTAGAGATCTAAAGTTTACGTTTCAGGGTCAACGATACGAGCAGTACTTC
clone_size: many; j_call: TRBJ2-7; d_call: TRBD2; v_call: TRBV20-1; cdr3_aa: CSASRGLAMYEQYF; cdr3_nt: TGCAGTGCCTCTCGGGGACTAGCGATGTACGAGCAGTACTTC
clone_size: many; j_call: TRBJ2-5; d_call: TRBD2; v_call: TRBV5-1; cdr3_aa: CASSPLTGLAGETQYF; cdr3_nt: TGCGCCAGCAGTCCGCTAACGGGACTAGCGGGAGAGACCCAGTACTTC
clone_size: many; j_call: TRBJ1-6; d_call: .; v_call: TRBV5-1; cdr3_aa: CASSPGGTNSPLHF; cdr3_nt: TGCGCCAGCAGCCCCGGCGGGACAAATTCACCCCTCCACTTT
clone_size: many; j_call: TRBJ2-7; d_call: TRBD2; v_call: TRBV5-4; cdr3_aa: CASSSVTSGSNEQYF; cdr3_nt: TGTGCCAGCAGCTCTGTCACGAGCGGGAGTAACGAGCAGTACTTC
clone_size: many; j_call: TRBJ2-5; d_call: .; v_call: TRBV2; cdr3_aa: CASSAIGSEETQYF; cdr3_nt: TGTGCCAGCAGTGCCATAGGGAGCGAAGAGACCCAGTACTTC
clone_size: many; j_call: TRBJ2-3; d_call: TRBD2; v_call: TRBV19; cdr3_aa: CASSPETLAGAPDTQYF; cdr3_nt: TGTGCCAGTAGTCCTGAAACCCTAGCGGGAGCTCCAGATACGCAGTATTTT
clone_size: many; j_call: TRBJ1-5; d_call: .; v_call: TRBV4-2; cdr3_aa: CASSQDSGVDQPQHF; cdr3_nt: TGTGCCAGCAGCCAAGACTCCGGGGTTGATCAGCCCCAGCATTTT
clone_size: .; j_call: TRBJ2-3; d_call: TRBD2; v_call: TRBV11-2; cdr3_aa: CASSRRTSCMGTDTQYF; cdr3_nt: TGTGCCAGCAGCCGACGGACTAGCTGTATGGGCACAGATACGCAGTATTTT
clone_size: many; j_call: TRBJ1-1; d_call: .; v_call: TRBV6-1; cdr3_aa: CAVRGGDTEAFF; cdr3_nt: TGTGCCGTGAGAGGGGGGGACACTGAAGCTTTCTTT
clone_size: many; j_call: TRBJ2-7; d_call: TRBD1; v_call: TRBV11-2; cdr3_aa: CASSLDRGYEQYF; cdr3_nt: TGTGCCAGCAGCCTAGACAGGGGCTACGAGCAGTACTTC
clone_size: many; j_call: TRBJ2-7; d_call: .; v_call: TRBV20-1; cdr3_aa: CSASRPQGAYEQYF; cdr3_nt: TGCAGTGCTAGTCGGCCTCAGGGCGCCTACGAGCAGTACTTC
clone_size: many; j_call: TRBJ1-2; d_call: .; v_call: TRBV28; cdr3_aa: CASSSNSYGYTF; cdr3_nt: TGTGCCAGCAGTTCTAACTCCTATGGCTACACCTTC
clone_size: .; j_call: TRBJ2-1; d_call: .; v_call: TRBV5-4; cdr3_aa: CASSSTAGTHSYNEQFF; cdr3_nt: TGTGCCAGCAGCTCCACGGCCGGGACCCACTCCTACAATGAGCAGTTCTTC
clone_size: .; j_call: TRBJ1-5; d_call: .; v_call: TRBV12-3/TRBV12-4; cdr3_aa: CASSRAGGVQGQPQHF; cdr3_nt: TGTGCCAGCAGTCGCGCTGGCGGGGTGCAGGGTCAGCCCCAGCATTTT
clone_size: many; j_call: TRBJ2-2; d_call: .; v_call: TRBV6-2/TRBV6-3; cdr3_aa: CASTRQQDPRTGELFF; cdr3_nt: TGTGCCAGCACCCGACAACAGGACCCGAGGACCGGGGAGCTGTTTTTT
clone_size: many; j_call: TRBJ2-7; d_call: TRBD1; v_call: TRBV5-1; cdr3_aa: CASSSTGGAWEQYF; cdr3_nt: TGCGCCAGCAGCTCGACAGGGGGCGCGTGGGAGCAGTACTTC
clone_size: .; j_call: TRBJ2-7; d_call: .; v_call: TRBV20-1; cdr3_aa: CSAIPEAGSLEEQYF; cdr3_nt: TGCAGTGCCATCCCCGAAGCGGGCTCCTTGGAGGAGCAGTACTTC
clone_size: many; j_call: TRBJ1-2; d_call: .; v_call: TRBV28; cdr3_aa: CASSLEAIGGYTF; cdr3_nt: TGTGCCAGCAGTTTAGAGGCCATCGGCGGCTACACCTTC
clone_size: many; j_call: TRBJ2-3; d_call: .; v_call: TRBV5-4; cdr3_aa: CASSLASGATDTQYF; cdr3_nt: TGTGCCAGCAGCTTGGCCTCGGGGGCCACAGATACGCAGTATTTT
clone_size: .; j_call: TRBJ2-2; d_call: .; v_call: TRBV6-1; cdr3_aa: CASSQRGGHTGELFF; cdr3_nt: TGTGCCAGCAGCCAGCGTGGGGGGCACACCGGGGAGCTGTTTTTT